This entry is about one TCR beta chain. What it binds is not known. Sorts that each held approximately 300,000 cells were run in triplicate for every CD8+ T cell subset. All TRB cDNA libraries came from 5' RACE performed with UMI labels. TCRdb re-analyzed the 5' RACE reads; it lists each CDR3 protein once, without DNA. In all, the sample yields under 150,000 distinct CDR3 sequences. This entry is derived from a study of CXCR3-negative and CXCR3-positive naive CD8 T cells. Notes on the study in general: CXCR3-positive naive cells had more hydrophobic TRB CDR3s than CXCR3-negative naive cells. Across naive subsets, surface CD5 expression was comparable, and TCR strength was inferred from properties of the TRB CDR3.

CDR1 and CDR2 from the germline V gene are SGHNT and YYREEE (reference sequence). CDR3 length equals 15 residues. The genes are TRBV5-4 and TRBJ2-7. This receptor was obtained from a human donor in good health. Some clones in this sample may be carry-over from other donors' samples. The sample taken for sequencing was naive CXCR3+ CD8+ T cells from blood. Regarding subset: CD45RO-CCR7+CD27+CD95- naive CD8+ T cells expressing CXCR3 (TNR3+). The CDR3 sequence: CASSLAPGPPYEQYF.